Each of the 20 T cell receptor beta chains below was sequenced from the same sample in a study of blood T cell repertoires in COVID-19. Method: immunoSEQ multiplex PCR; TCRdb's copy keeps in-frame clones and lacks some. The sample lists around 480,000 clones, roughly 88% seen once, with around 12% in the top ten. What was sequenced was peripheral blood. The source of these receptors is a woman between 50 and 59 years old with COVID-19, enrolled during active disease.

CDR3 nucleotide sequence: TGTGCCAGCAGTTTCGGGGCGGGGGCCTACACAGATACGCAGTATTTT. Its translation: CASSFGAGAYTDTQYF. The chain couples TRBV27 to TRBJ2-3; D may be TRBD2 (7 bases). Per the germline V gene, CDR1 is MNHEY and CDR2 is SMNVEV (reference sequence). The CDR3 is 16 amino acids. V was cut by 3 bases and J by 2 bases, with 15 bases left in between.

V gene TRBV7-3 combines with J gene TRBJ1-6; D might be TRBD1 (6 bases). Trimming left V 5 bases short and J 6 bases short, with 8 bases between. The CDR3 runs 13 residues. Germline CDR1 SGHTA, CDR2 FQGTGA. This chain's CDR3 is CASSPDSNSPLHF. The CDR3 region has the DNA TGTGCCAGCAGCCCGGACAGTAATTCACCCCTCCACTTT. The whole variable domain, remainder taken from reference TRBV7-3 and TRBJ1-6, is GAGVSQTPSNKVTEKGKYVELRCDPISGHTALYWYRQSLGQGPEFLIYFQGTGAADDSGLPNDRFFAVRPEGSVSTLKIQRTERGDSAVYLCASSPDSNSPLHFGNGTRLTVT.

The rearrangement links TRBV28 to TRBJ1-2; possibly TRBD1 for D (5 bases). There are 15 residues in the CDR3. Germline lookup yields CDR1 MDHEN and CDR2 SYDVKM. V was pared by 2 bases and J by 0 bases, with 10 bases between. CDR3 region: CASSLGAAANYGYTF. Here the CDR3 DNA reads TGTGCCAGCAGTTTAGGGGCAGCCGCTAACTATGGCTACACCTTC.

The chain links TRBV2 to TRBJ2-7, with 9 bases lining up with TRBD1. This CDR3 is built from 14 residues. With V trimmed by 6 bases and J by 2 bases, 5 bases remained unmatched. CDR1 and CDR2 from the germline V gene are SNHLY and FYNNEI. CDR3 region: CASRLQGAPYEQYF. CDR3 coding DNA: TGTGCCAGCAGGCTACAGGGGGCCCCCTACGAGCAGTACTTC.

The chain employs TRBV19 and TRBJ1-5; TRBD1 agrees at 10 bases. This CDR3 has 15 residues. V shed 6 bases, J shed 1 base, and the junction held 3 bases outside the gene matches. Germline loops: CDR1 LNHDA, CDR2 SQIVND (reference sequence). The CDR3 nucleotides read TGTGCCAGTAGCCCGGGACAGGGGAGCAATCAGCCCCAGCATTTT. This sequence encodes CASSPGQGSNQPQHF.

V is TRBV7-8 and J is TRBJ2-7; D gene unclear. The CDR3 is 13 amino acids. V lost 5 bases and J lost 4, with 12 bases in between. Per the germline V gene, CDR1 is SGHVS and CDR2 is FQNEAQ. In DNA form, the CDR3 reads TGTGCCAGCAGCCGTCCGCCCGGTTACGAGCAGTACTTC. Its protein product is CASSRPPGYEQYF.

The CDR3 sequence is CASSLPSGRGLAGPYNEQFF. CDR3 nucleotide sequence: TGTGCCAGTAGCCTACCTTCGGGACGAGGACTAGCGGGCCCCTACAATGAGCAGTTCTTC. The chain recombines TRBV19 with TRBJ2-1; 11 positions match TRBD2. Germline CDR1 LNHDA, CDR2 SQIVND (reference sequence). This CDR3 spans 20 amino acids. V gave up 6 bases and J gave up 2 bases; unmatched junction bases: 18.

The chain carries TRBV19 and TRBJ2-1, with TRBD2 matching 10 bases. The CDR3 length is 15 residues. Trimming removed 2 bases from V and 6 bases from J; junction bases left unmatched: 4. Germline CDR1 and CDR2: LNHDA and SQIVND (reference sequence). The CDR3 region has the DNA TGTGCCAGTAGTATATTGGCTAGCGGGGGCAATGAGCAGTTCTTC. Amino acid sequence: CASSILASGGNEQFF.

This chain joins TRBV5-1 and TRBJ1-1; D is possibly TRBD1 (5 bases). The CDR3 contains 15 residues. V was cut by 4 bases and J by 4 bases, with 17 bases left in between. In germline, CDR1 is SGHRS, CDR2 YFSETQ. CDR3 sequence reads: CASSTGRGMGTEAFF. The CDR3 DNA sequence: TGCGCCAGCAGCACTGGCCGGGGGATGGGCACTGAAGCTTTCTTT.

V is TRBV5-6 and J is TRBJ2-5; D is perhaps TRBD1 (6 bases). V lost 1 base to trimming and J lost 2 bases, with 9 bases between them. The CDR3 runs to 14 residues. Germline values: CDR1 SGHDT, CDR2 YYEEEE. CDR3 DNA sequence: TGTGCCAGCAGCTTGTGGCAGGGGCAAGAGACCCAGTACTTC. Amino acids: CASSLWQGQETQYF.

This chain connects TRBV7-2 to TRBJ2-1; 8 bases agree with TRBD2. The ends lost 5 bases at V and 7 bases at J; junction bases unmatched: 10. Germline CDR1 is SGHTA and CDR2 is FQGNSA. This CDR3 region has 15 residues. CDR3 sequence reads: CASSTSGGGLNEQFF. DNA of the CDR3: TGTGCCAGCAGCACCTCGGGCGGGGGGTTGAATGAGCAGTTCTTC.

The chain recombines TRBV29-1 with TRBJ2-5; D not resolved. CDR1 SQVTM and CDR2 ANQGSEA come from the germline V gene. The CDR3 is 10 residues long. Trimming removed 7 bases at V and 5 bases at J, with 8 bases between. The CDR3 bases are TGCAGCGCTAGTTTTGAGACCCAGTACTTC. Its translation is CSASFETQYF.

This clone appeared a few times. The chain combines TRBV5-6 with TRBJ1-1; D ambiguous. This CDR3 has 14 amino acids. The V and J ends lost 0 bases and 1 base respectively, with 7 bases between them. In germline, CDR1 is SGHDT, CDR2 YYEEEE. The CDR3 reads CASSLGRRNTEAFF. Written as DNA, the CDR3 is TGTGCCAGCAGCTTGGGTCGGAGGAACACTGAAGCTTTCTTT.

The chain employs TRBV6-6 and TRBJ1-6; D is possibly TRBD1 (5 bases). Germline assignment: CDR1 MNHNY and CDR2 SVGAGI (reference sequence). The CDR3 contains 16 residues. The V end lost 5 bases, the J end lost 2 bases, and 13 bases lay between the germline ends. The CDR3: CASSRRGSTYNSPLHF. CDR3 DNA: TGTGCCAGCAGTCGAAGGGGATCTACCTATAATTCACCCCTCCACTTT.

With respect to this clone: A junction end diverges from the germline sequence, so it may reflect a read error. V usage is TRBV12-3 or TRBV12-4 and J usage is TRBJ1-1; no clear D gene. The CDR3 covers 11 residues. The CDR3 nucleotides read TGTGCCAGCAGCAACACCGGTTACAGACACTTT. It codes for CASSNTGYRHF.

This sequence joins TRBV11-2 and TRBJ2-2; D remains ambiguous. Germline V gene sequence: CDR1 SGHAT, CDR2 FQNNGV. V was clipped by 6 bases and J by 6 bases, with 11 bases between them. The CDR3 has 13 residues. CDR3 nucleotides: TGTGCCAGCAGTTCTAGGATCTCCGGGGAGCTGTTTTTT. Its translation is CASSSRISGELFF.

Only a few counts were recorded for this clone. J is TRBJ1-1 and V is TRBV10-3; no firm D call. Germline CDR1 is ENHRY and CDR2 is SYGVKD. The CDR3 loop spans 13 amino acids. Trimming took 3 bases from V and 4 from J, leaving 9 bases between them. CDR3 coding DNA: TGTGCCATCAGTGATTACTCACTCACTGAAGCTTTCTTT. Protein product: CAISDYSLTEAFF.

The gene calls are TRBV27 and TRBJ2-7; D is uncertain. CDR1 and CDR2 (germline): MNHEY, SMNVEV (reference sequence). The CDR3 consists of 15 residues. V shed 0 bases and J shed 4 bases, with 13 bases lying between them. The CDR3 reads CASSLSRWKHYEQYF. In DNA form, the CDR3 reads TGTGCCAGCAGTTTATCGAGGTGGAAACATTACGAGCAGTACTTC.

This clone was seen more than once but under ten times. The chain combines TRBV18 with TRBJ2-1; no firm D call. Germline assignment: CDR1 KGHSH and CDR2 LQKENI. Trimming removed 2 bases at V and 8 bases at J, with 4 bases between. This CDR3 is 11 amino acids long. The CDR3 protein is CASSPRDEQFF. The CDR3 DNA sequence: TGTGCCAGCTCACCAAGAGATGAGCAGTTCTTC.

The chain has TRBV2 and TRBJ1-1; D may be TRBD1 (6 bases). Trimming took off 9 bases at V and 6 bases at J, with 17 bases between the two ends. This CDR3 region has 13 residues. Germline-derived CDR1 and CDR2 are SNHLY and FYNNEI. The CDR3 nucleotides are TGTGCCAGTCACAGAACAGGGTATCCTGAAGCTTTCTTT. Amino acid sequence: CASHRTGYPEAFF.